This paragraph reports one T cell receptor beta chain. The antigen is not known. This sample is drawn from a study of monozygotic twins with inflammatory bowel disease. Template switching introduced UMIs that contain a 6-nucleotide sample barcode. TCRdb re-called the 5' RACE reads, yielding one record per CDR3 amino acid sequence without DNA. This sample's clone table lists about 300,000 distinct CDR3 sequences. This CDR3 spans 13 amino acids. Looked up from germline, CDR1 is LGHDT and CDR2 is YNNKEL (reference sequence). Study results and caveats: Inverse Simpson values showed less TCRbeta diversity in IBD patients than in their healthy co-twins.

The chain joins TRBV3-1 to TRBJ1-2. The source material was blood. The sequence derives from a human donor with ulcerative colitis or Crohn's disease, or a healthy co-twin of an affected twin (not recorded which). The CDR3 loop reads CASSQVASYGYTF.